The rows below give T cell receptor beta chains drawn from one sample of a study of breast tumors, draining lymph nodes, adjacent tissues. TCRdb passed the multiplex PCR reads through MiXCR, listing each CDR3 protein once. Here the sample spans about 80,000 distinct CDR3 sequences, roughly a fifth being singletons. Sample: axillary lymph node tissue. The origin of the receptors is a female donor with breast cancer. Some clones in this sample may be carry-over from other donors' samples. Each CDR3 is given without its conserved first and last residue.

v_call: TRBV12-3/TRBV12-4; j_call: TRBJ1-2; cdr3_aa: ASSTTGVANYGYT
v_call: TRBV7-9; j_call: TRBJ1-2; cdr3_aa: ASSPEGRHGYT
v_call: TRBV4-3; j_call: TRBJ1-2; cdr3_aa: ASSRDAGNYGYT
v_call: TRBV5-1; j_call: TRBJ2-7; cdr3_aa: ASSGQTGGSYEQY
v_call: TRBV7-9; j_call: TRBJ1-1; cdr3_aa: ASSFLRGRGRMNTEAF
v_call: TRBV7-9; j_call: TRBJ1-1; cdr3_aa: ASSLDGQNTEAF
v_call: TRBV7-2; j_call: TRBJ1-1; cdr3_aa: ASSLGMGLGTEAF
v_call: TRBV10-3; j_call: TRBJ2-7; cdr3_aa: AISENPLAGSTYEQY
v_call: TRBV5-6; j_call: TRBJ2-3; cdr3_aa: ASSLVPGGSGTDTQY
v_call: TRBV2; j_call: TRBJ2-2; cdr3_aa: ASSQDRVGTGELF
v_call: TRBV5-4; j_call: TRBJ2-1; cdr3_aa: ASSLGGLSSYNEQF
v_call: TRBV29-1; j_call: TRBJ2-7; cdr3_aa: SVGRGAVEQY
v_call: TRBV12-3/TRBV12-4; j_call: TRBJ1-1; cdr3_aa: ASKQGRRRTEAF
v_call: TRBV6-5; j_call: TRBJ2-5; cdr3_aa: ASSKRPSGSAETQY
v_call: TRBV30; j_call: TRBJ1-4; cdr3_aa: TWSRGTNEKLF
v_call: TRBV12-3/TRBV12-4; j_call: TRBJ1-2; cdr3_aa: ASSFGQGNYGYT
v_call: TRBV6-2/TRBV6-3; j_call: TRBJ2-3; cdr3_aa: ASSNLDGPTDTQY
v_call: TRBV28; j_call: TRBJ2-1; cdr3_aa: ASSLTPRYNEQF
v_call: TRBV6-1; j_call: TRBJ1-6; cdr3_aa: ASSQDTSNSPPH
v_call: TRBV20-1; j_call: TRBJ2-5; cdr3_aa: SARETLRETQY
v_call: TRBV12-3/TRBV12-4; j_call: TRBJ2-1; cdr3_aa: ASSPGTSGRNEQF
v_call: TRBV11-2; j_call: TRBJ2-5; cdr3_aa: ASSFSRTGNGETQY
v_call: TRBV28; j_call: TRBJ2-7; cdr3_aa: ASSLGSGSLDEQY
v_call: TRBV5-5; j_call: TRBJ2-2; cdr3_aa: ASSLDRDTGELF
v_call: TRBV10-3; j_call: TRBJ2-7; cdr3_aa: AISAGTGFSYEQY
v_call: TRBV4-1; j_call: TRBJ2-1; cdr3_aa: ASSQGTSGLSSYNEQF
v_call: TRBV28; j_call: TRBJ2-7; cdr3_aa: ASSPPGQTTYEQY
v_call: TRBV7-9; j_call: TRBJ2-3; cdr3_aa: ASSLGSGGTDTQY
v_call: TRBV24-1; j_call: TRBJ2-7; cdr3_aa: ATSDHIRGSEQY
v_call: TRBV6-4; j_call: TRBJ2-1; cdr3_aa: ASSVPGFEQF
v_call: TRBV6-2/TRBV6-3; j_call: TRBJ1-3; cdr3_aa: ASSYPGNTIY
v_call: TRBV7-8; j_call: TRBJ2-7; cdr3_aa: ASSLGQGITLREQY
v_call: TRBV6-1; j_call: TRBJ1-5; cdr3_aa: ASRTGRDTDQPQH
v_call: TRBV20-1; j_call: TRBJ2-7; cdr3_aa: SARIPGLQTYEQY
v_call: TRBV5-1; j_call: TRBJ2-1; cdr3_aa: ASSTELNSYNEQF
v_call: TRBV7-2; j_call: TRBJ1-5; cdr3_aa: ASSLQGSSNQPQH
v_call: TRBV19; j_call: TRBJ2-1; cdr3_aa: ASSIDPYNEQF
v_call: TRBV6-5; j_call: TRBJ2-1; cdr3_aa: ASSPDSNEQF
v_call: TRBV4-3; j_call: TRBJ2-2; cdr3_aa: ASSLEYSSGWAGELF
v_call: TRBV4-2; j_call: TRBJ2-1; cdr3_aa: ASSQEHLLPSPNEQF
v_call: TRBV29-1; j_call: TRBJ1-1; cdr3_aa: SVVDTGYTEAF
v_call: TRBV9; j_call: TRBJ1-4; cdr3_aa: ASSVEPSGRRRHEKLF
v_call: TRBV15; j_call: TRBJ2-3; cdr3_aa: ATSRDPTGSDAQY
v_call: TRBV24-1; j_call: TRBJ2-7; cdr3_aa: ATSDAGTGAYEQY
v_call: TRBV6-1; j_call: TRBJ2-7; cdr3_aa: ASRNWARLSYEQY
v_call: TRBV4-2; j_call: TRBJ2-5; cdr3_aa: ASGQTGGTQY
v_call: TRBV13; j_call: TRBJ2-3; cdr3_aa: ASSQLAGQGKDTQY